This T cell receptor (beta chain) was captured by sequencing in a study of CD8+ T cells in alopecia areata. Study summary: The drug, oral tofacitinib, was given to treated patients at 5 to 10 mg twice daily.

This clone turned up a few times. Its cognate antigen is unknown. The study team obtained lesional scalp punch biopsies and peripheral blood from alopecia areata patients. The germline gives CDR1 SGHRS, CDR2 YFSETQ. The CDR3 has 16 amino acids. V was pared by 6 bases and J by 0 bases, with 13 bases between. The study's findings and limits: It was lesional scalp, especially alopecia totalis/universalis, that showed higher clonality than normal scalp.

Extraction of RNA preceded its reverse transcription into cDNA, which served as the sequencing template. Sequencing was performed with immunoSEQ multiplex PCR; in TCRdb, only in-frame clones are kept and a portion is missing. Of roughly 120,000 clones detected, around two fifths appear once; the ten largest clones hold 3% to 3.5%. The chain links TRBV5-1 to TRBJ2-6, with a tentative D call TRBD2 (5 bases). This receptor was identified in a human donor with alopecia areata. The sequenced sample was CD4+ T cells sorted from blood. The CDR3 DNA is TGCGCCAGCAACCCCCGAGGGCTCTCTGGGGCCAACGTCCTGACTTTC. It translates to CASNPRGLSGANVLTF. The full variable domain, in which reference TRBV5-1 and TRBJ2-6 provide the parts outside the CDR3, is KAGVTQTPRYLIKTRGQQVTLSCSPISGHRSVSWYQQTPGQGLQFLFEYFSETQRNKGNFPGRFSGRQFSNSRSEMNVSTLELGDSALYLCASNPRGLSGANVLTFGAGSRLTVL.